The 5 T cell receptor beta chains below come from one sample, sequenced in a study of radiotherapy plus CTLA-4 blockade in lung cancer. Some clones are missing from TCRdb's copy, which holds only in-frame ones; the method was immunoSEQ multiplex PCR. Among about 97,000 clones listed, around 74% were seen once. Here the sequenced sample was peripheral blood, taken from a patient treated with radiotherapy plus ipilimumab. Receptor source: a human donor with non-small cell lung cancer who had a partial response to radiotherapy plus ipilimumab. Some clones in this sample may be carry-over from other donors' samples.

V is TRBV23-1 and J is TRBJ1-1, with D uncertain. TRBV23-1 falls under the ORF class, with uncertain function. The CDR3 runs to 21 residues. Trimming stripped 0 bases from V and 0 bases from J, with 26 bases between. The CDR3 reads CASSQSTKAGGGGNMNTEAFF. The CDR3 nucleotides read TGCGCCAGCAGTCAATCTACGAAGGCTGGAGGTGGTGGGAATATGAACACTGAAGCTTTCTTT.

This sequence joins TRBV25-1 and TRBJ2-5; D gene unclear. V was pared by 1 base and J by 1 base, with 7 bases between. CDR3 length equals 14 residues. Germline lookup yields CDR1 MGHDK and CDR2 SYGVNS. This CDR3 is CASSEFSVQETQYF. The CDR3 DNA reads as TGTGCCAGCAGTGAATTCTCGGTCCAAGAGACCCAGTACTTC.

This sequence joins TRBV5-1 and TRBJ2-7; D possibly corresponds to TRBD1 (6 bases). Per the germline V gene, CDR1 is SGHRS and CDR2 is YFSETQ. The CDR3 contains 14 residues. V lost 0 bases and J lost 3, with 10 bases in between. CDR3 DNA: TGCGCCAGCAGCTTGGAGCAGGGGTACTACGAGCAGTACTTC. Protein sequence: CASSLEQGYYEQYF.

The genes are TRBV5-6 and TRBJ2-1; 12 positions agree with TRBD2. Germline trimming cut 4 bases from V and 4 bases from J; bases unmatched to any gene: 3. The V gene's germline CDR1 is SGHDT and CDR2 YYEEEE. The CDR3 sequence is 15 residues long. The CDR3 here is CASSPGLAGYNEQFF. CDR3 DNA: TGTGCCAGCAGCCCGGGACTAGCGGGTTACAATGAGCAGTTCTTC.

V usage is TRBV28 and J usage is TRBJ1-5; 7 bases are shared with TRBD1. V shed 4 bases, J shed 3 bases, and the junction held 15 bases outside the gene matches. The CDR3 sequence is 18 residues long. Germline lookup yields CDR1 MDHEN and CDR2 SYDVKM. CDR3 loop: CASSSQGDLRRLNQPQHF. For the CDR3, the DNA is TGTGCCAGCAGTTCTCAGGGGGATCTTAGGAGGCTCAATCAGCCCCAGCATTTT.